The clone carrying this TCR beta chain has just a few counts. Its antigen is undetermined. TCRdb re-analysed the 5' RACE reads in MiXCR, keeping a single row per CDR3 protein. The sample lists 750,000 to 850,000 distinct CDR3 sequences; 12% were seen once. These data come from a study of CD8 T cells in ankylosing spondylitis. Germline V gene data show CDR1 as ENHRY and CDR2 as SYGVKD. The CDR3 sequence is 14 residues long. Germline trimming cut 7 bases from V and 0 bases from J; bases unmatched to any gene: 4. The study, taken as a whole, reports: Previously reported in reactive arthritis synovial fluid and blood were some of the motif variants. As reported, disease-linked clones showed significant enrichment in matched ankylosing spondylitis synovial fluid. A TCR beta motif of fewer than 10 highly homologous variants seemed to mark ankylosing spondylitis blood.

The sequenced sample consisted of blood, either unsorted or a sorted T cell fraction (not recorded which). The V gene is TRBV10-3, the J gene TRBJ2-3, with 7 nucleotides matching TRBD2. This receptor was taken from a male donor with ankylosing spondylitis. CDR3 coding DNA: TGTGCCATCAAGGGAGGGGCTAGCACAGATACGCAGTATTTT. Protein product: CAIKGGASTDTQYF.